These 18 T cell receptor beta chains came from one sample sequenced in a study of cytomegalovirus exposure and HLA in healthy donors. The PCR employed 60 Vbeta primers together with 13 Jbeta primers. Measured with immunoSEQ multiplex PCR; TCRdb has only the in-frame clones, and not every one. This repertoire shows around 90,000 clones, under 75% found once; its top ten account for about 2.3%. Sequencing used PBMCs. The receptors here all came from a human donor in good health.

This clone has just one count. The CDR3 DNA is TGCGCCAGCAGCGGCCGGACAGGGGGATACACTGAAGCTTTCTTT. Encoded protein: CASSGRTGGYTEAFF. The chain is built from TRBV5-1 and TRBJ1-1; 10 bases align to TRBD1. The ends lost 4 bases at V and 3 bases at J; junction bases unmatched: 6. From germline, CDR1 is SGHRS and CDR2 YFSETQ. The CDR3 consists of 15 residues. The whole variable domain, remainder taken from reference TRBV5-1 and TRBJ1-1, is KAGVTQTPRYLIKTRGQQVTLSCSPISGHRSVSWYQQTPGQGLQFLFEYFSETQRNKGNFPGRFSGRQFSNSRSEMNVSTLELGDSALYLCASSGRTGGYTEAFFGQGTRLTVV.

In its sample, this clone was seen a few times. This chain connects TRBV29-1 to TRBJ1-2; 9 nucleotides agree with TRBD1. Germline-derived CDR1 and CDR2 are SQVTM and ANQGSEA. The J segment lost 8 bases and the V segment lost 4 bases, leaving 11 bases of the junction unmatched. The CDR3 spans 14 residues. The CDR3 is CSVVDSGTGYGYTF. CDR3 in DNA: TGCAGCGTTGTGGATTCCGGGACAGGGTACGGCTACACCTTC.

The CDR3 bases are TGTGCCAGCAGCCCCCGGACAGGATTACGAGGAAACACCATATATTTT. Its protein product is CASSPRTGLRGNTIYF. The rearrangement uses TRBV11-1 and TRBJ1-3; 7 nucleotides align to TRBD1. Germline CDR1 is SGHAT and CDR2 is FQDESV (reference sequence). V was pared by 5 bases and J by 4 bases, with 11 bases of the junction left unmatched. This CDR3 has 16 amino acids.

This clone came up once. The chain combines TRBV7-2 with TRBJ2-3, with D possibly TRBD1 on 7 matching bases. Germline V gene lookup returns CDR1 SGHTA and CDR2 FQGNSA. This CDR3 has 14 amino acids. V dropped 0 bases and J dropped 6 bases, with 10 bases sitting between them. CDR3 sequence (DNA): TGTGCCAGCAGCTTAGCCAGGGGGGTGGATACGCAGTATTTT. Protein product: CASSLARGVDTQYF.

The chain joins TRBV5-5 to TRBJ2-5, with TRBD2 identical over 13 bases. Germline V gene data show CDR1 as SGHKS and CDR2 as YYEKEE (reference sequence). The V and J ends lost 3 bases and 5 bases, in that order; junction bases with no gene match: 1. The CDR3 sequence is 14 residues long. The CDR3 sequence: CASSSLAGGETQYF. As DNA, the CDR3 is TGTGCCAGCAGCTCACTAGCGGGGGGGGAGACCCAGTACTTC.

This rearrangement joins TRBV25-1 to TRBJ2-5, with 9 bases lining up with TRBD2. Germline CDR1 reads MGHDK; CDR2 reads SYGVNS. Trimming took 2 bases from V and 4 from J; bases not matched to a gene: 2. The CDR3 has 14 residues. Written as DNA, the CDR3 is TGTGCCAGCAGTGAACCTAGCGGGGTAGAGACCCAGTACTTC. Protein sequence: CASSEPSGVETQYF.

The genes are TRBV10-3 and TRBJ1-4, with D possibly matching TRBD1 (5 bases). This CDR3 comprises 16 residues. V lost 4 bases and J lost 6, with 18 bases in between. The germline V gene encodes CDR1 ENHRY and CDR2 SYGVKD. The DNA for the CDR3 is TGTGCCATCAGTGTGAGTTTTGGGGGAGGTGATGAAAAACTGTTTTTT. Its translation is CAISVSFGGGDEKLFF.

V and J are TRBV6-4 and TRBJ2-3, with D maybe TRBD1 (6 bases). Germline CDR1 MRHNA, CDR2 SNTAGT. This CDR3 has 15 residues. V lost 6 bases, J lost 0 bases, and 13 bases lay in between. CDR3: CASSIQGSSTDTQYF. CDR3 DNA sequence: TGTGCCAGCAGCATACAGGGTTCGAGCACAGATACGCAGTATTTT.

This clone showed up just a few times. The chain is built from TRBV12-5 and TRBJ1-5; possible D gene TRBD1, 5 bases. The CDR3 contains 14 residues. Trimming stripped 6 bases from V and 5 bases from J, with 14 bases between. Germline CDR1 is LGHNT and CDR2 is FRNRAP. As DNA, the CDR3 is TGTGCTAGTGGGCGCAGGGAAGGGGATCAGCCCCAGCATTTT. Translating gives CASGRREGDQPQHF. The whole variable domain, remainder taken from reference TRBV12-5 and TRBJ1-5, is DARVTQTPRHKVTEMGQEVTMRCQPILGHNTVFWYRQTMMQGLELLAYFRNRAPLDDSGMPKDRFSAEMPDATLATLKIQPSEPRDSAVYFCASGRREGDQPQHFGDGTRLSIL.

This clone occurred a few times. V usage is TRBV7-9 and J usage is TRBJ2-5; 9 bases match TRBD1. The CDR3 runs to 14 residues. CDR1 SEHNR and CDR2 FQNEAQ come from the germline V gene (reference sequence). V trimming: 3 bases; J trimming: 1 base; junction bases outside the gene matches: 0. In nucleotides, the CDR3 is TGTGCCAGCAGCTTGACAGGGGGCCAAGAGACCCAGTACTTC. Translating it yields CASSLTGGQETQYF.

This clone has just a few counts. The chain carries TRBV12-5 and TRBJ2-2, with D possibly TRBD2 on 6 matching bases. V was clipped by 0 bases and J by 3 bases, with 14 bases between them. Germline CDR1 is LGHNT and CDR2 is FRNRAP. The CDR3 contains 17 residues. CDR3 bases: TGTGCTAGTGGTTTGGTTATGGGAGGCTCTGACACCGGGGAGCTGTTTTTT. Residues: CASGLVMGGSDTGELFF.

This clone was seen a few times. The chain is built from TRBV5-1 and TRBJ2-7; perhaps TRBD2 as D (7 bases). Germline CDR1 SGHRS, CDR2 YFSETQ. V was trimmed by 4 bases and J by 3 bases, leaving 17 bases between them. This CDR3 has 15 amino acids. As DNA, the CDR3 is TGCGCCAGCAGCCTCCCGGAAAGGGGGGGCTACGAGCAGTACTTC. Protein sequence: CASSLPERGGYEQYF.

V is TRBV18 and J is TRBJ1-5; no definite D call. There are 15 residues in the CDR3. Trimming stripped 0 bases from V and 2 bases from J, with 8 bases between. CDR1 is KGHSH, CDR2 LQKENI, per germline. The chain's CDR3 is CASSPPSGGNQPQHF. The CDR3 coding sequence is TGTGCCAGCTCACCACCGTCCGGAGGCAATCAGCCCCAGCATTTT.

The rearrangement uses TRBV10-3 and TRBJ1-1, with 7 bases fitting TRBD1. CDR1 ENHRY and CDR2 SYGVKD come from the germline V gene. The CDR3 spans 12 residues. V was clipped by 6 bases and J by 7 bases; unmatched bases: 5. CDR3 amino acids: CAIRGTGDEAFF. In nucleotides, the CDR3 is TGTGCCATCAGAGGAACAGGGGATGAAGCTTTCTTT.

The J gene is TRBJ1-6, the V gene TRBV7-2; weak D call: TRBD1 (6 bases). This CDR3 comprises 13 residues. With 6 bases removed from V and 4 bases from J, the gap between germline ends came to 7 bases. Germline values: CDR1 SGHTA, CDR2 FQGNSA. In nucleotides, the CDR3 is TGTGCCAGCAGTGGACAGTATAATTCACCCCTCCACTTT. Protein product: CASSGQYNSPLHF.

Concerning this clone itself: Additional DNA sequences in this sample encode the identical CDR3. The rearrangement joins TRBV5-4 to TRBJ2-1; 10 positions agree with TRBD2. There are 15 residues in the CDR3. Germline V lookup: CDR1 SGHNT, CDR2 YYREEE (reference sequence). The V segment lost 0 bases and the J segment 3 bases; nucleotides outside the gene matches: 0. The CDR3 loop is CASSLGLAGYNEQFF. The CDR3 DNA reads TGTGCCAGCAGCTTGGGACTAGCGGGCTACAATGAGCAGTTCTTC.

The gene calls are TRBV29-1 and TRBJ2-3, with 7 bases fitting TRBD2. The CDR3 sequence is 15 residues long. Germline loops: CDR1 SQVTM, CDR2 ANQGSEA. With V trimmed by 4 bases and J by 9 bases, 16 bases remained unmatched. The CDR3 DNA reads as TGCAGCGTTGTTTCCCACGGGAGCGGGGTTGGGACGCAGTATTTT. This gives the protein CSVVSHGSGVGTQYF.

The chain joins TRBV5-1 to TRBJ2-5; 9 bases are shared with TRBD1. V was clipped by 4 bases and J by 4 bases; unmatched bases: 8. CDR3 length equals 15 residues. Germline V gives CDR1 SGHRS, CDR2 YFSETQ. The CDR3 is CASSRDRGLLETQYF. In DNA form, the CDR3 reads TGCGCCAGCAGCAGAGACAGGGGGTTATTAGAGACCCAGTACTTC.